This entry lists 6 T cell receptor beta chains sequenced from one sample in a study of beta chain features in type 1 diabetes. Study-wide results and limits: Among patients with Type 1 diabetes, TCRB CDR3s were moderately but significantly shorter in every one of the four CD4+ subsets.

No antigens are known for them. Of the isolated RNA, all was reverse transcribed, and so the sequenced material was expressed TCRB transcripts. Profiling relied on immunoSEQ multiplex PCR, and the TCRdb table lists in-frame clones only, not all of them. The table has a few hundred thousand clones, about 24% seen once. Material: naive CD4+ T cells from blood. The receptor source for this set is a woman in her 30s with type 1 diabetes.

The chain links TRBV30 to TRBJ1-2; D is possibly TRBD1 (6 bases). V shed 0 bases and J shed 8 bases, with 13 bases lying between them. Germline CDR1 GTSNPN, CDR2 SVGIG (reference sequence). The CDR3 has 13 residues. In DNA form, the CDR3 reads TGTGCCTGGAGTGTCGACAGGACAGTGGGCTACACCTTC. Translated, it gives CAWSVDRTVGYTF.

This clone was found a few times. DNA for the CDR3: TGTGCCAGCTCACGGACAGGGGTTCGCTCCTACGAGCAGTACTTC. This gives the protein CASSRTGVRSYEQYF. The chain joins TRBV18 to TRBJ2-7; TRBD1 agrees at 9 bases. The length of the CDR3 is 15 residues. Trimming took 4 bases from V and 0 from J; bases not matched to a gene: 4. The V gene's germline CDR1 is KGHSH and CDR2 LQKENI.

The chain uses TRBV30 and TRBJ2-1; D may be TRBD2 (5 bases). This CDR3 contains 15 residues. The V end lost 3 bases, the J end lost 5 bases, and 17 bases lay between the germline ends. Germline lookup yields CDR1 GTSNPN and CDR2 SVGIG (reference sequence). The CDR3 loop reads CAWSFELARNNEQFF. The CDR3 bases are TGTGCCTGGAGCTTTGAGCTAGCACGGAACAATGAGCAGTTCTTC.

This clone showed up just a few times. This chain uses TRBV29-1 with TRBJ2-3; 7 positions agree with TRBD1. After removal of 4 bases from V and 1 base from J, the junction contained 11 bases not matched to a gene. The CDR3 is made up of 16 amino acids. The germline V gene has CDR1 SQVTM and CDR2 ANQGSEA. The CDR3 bases are TGCAGCGTTGGACAGGGAAGGATCGGAGGCACAGATACGCAGTATTTT. Its protein product is CSVGQGRIGGTDTQYF.

Remarks on this clone: The missing conserved phenylalanine or tryptophan at the end of this CDR3 makes a read error likely. It is unclear where the CDR3 begins or ends on the DNA, so no DNA is shown, and the CDR3 is as TCRdb lists it. The chain joins TRBV6-4 to TRBJ2-7; the tabulated D call, TRBD1, remains unverified against the DNA. CDR1 is MRHNA, CDR2 SNTAGT, per germline. Inclusive of both ends, the CDR3 amounts to 8 amino acids. The CDR3 here is CASRRVDG.

This clone occurred a few times. The CDR3 sequence: CASSTQTGHSGNTIYF. CDR3 nucleotides: TGTGCCAGCAGCACCCAGACAGGGCACTCTGGAAACACCATATATTTT. The chain recombines TRBV7-8 with TRBJ1-3, with 7 bases matching TRBD1. CDR1 and CDR2 (germline): SGHVS, FQNEAQ. Trimming took 5 bases from V and 0 from J; bases not matched to a gene: 7. The length of the CDR3 is 16 residues. The full variable domain, rest sourced from reference TRBV7-8 and TRBJ1-3, is GAGVSQSPRYKVAKRGQDVALRCDPISGHVSLFWYQQALGQGPEFLTYFQNEAQLDKSGLPSDRFFAERPEGSVSTLKIQRTQQEDSAVYLCASSTQTGHSGNTIYFGEGSWLTVV.